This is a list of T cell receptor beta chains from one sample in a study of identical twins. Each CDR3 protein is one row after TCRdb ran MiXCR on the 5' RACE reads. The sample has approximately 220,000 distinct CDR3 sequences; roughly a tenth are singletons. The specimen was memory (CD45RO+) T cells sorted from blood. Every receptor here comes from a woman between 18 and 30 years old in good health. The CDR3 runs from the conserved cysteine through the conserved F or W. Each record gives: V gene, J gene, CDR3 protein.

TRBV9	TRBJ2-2	CASSVVDGPNTGELFF
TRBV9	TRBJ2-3	CASSVAYSSTDTQYF
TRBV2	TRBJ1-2	CASRDGNNYGYTF
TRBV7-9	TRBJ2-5	CASSSGLPGLETQYF
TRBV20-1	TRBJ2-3	CSAPKTSGSDTQYF
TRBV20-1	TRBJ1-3	CSATGDWSSGNTIYF
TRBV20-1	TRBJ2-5	CSAPPTSGRAGEETQYF
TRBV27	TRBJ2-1	CASSPYTSYNEQFF
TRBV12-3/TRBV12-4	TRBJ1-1	CASSFQGLGTEAFF
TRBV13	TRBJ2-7	CASSQPGTTYEQYF
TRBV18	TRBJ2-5	CASSPRASGKETQYF
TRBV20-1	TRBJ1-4	CSARVRGGGEKLFF
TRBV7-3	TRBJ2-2	CASSPRQRGNTGELFF
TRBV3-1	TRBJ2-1	CASSRLVYEQFF
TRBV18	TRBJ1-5	CASSQQGADQPQHF
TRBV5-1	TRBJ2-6	CASGVQGAGSGANVLTF
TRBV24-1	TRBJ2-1	CATSEGASGMVRKNEQFF
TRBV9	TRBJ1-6	CASSVQGVGSPLHF
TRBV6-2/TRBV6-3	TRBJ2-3	CASSLLAGRTDTQYF
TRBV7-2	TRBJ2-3	CASSSPTTDTQYF
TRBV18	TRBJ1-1	CASSPQTGLTEAFF
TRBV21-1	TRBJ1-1	CASSKGPQGANTEAFF